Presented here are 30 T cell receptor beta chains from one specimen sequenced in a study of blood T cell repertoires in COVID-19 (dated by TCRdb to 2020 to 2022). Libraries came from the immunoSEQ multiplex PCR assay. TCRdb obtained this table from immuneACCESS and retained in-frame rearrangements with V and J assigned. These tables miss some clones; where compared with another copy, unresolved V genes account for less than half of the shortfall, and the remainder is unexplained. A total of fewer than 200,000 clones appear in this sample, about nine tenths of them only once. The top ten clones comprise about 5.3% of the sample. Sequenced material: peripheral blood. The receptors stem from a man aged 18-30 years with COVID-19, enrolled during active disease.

The CDR3 DNA reads TGTGCCATCAGTCAACATCAGGACAGGAATGGCTACACCTTC. Residues: CAISQHQDRNGYTF. The chain employs TRBV10-3 and TRBJ1-2; 7 bases line up with TRBD1. V shed 5 bases and J 6 bases; nucleotides not matched to a gene: 9. Germline CDR1 reads ENHRY; CDR2 reads SYGVKD. The CDR3 covers 14 residues.

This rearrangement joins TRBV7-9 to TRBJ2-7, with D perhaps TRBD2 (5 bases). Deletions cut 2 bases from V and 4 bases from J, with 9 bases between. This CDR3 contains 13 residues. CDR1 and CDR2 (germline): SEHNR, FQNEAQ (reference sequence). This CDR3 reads CASSLPGGYEQYF. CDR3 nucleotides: TGTGCCAGCAGCTTACCCGGAGGATACGAGCAGTACTTC. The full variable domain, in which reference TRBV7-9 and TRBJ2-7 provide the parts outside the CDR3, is DTGVSQNPRHKITKRGQNVTFRCDPISEHNRLYWYRQTLGQGPEFLTYFQNEAQLEKSRLLSDRFSAERPKGSFSTLEIQRTEQGDSAMYLCASSLPGGYEQYFGPGTRLTVT.

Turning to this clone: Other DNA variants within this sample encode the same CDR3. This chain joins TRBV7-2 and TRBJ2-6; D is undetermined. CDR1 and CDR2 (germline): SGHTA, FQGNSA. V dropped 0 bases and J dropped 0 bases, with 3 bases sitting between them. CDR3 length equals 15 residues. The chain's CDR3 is CASSLASSGANVLTF. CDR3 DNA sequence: TGTGCCAGCAGCTTAGCCAGCTCTGGGGCCAACGTCCTGACTTTC. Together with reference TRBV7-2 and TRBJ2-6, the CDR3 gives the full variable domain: GAGVSQSPSNKVTEKGKDVELRCDPISGHTALYWYRQSLGQGLEFLIYFQGNSAPDKSGLPSDRFSAERTGGSVSTLTIQRTQQEDSAVYLCASSLASSGANVLTFGAGSRLTVL.

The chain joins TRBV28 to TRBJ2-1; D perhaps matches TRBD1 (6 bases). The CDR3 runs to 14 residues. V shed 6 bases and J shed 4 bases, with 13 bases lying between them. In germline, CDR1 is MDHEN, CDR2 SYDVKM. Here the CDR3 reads CASRPLGAYNEQFF. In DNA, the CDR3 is TGTGCCAGCAGACCTCTGGGGGCGTACAATGAGCAGTTCTTC.

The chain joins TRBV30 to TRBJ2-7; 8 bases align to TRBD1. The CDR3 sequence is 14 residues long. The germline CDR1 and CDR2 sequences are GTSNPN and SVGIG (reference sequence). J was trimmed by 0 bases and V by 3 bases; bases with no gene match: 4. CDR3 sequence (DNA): TGTGCCTGGAGCAGGGGGCTGGGCTCCTACGAGCAGTACTTC. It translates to CAWSRGLGSYEQYF.

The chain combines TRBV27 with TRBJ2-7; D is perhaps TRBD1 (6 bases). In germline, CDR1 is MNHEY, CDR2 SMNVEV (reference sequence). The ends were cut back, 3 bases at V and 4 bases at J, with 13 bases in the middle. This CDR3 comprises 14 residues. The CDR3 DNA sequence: TGTGCCAGCAGTTTCCGAGGGGGTGGGTACGAGCAGTACTTC. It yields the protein CASSFRGGGYEQYF.

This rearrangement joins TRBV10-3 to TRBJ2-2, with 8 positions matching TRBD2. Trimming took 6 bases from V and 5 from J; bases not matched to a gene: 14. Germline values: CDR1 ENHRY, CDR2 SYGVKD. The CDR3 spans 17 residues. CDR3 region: CAIRRGTRVRKTGELFF. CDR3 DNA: TGTGCCATCAGGAGGGGGACTAGAGTGAGGAAGACCGGGGAGCTGTTTTTT.

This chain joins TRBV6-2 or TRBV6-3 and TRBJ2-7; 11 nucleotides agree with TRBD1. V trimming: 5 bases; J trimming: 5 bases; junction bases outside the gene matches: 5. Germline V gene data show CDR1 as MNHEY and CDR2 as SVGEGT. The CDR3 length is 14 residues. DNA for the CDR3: TGTGCCAGCAGTGGAGGACAGGGGGCTGACGAGCAGTACTTC. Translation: CASSGGQGADEQYF.

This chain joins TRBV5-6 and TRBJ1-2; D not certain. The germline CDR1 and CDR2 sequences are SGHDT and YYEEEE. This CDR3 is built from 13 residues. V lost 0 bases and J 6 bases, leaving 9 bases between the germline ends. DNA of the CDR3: TGTGCCAGCAGCTTGGTCCCCACTAATGGCTACACCTTC. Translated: CASSLVPTNGYTF.

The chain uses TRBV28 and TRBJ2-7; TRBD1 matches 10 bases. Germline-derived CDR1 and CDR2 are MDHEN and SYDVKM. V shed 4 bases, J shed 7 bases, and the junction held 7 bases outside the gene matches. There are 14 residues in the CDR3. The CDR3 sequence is CASSSPGQGWEQYF. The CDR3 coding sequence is TGTGCCAGCAGTTCCCCGGGACAGGGGTGGGAGCAGTACTTC.

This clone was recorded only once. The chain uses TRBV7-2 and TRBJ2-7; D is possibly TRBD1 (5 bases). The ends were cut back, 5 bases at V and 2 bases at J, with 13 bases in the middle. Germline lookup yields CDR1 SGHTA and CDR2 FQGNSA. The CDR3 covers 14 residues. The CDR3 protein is CASSPWQGTYEQYF. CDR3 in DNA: TGTGCCAGCAGCCCCTGGCAGGGCACCTACGAGCAGTACTTC.

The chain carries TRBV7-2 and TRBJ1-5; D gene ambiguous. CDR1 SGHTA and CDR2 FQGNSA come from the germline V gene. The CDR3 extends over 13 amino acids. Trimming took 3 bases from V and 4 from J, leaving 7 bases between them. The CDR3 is CASSFGVNQPQHF. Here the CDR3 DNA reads TGTGCCAGCAGCTTCGGGGTAAATCAGCCCCAGCATTTT. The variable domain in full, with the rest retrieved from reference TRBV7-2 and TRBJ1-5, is GAGVSQSPSNKVTEKGKDVELRCDPISGHTALYWYRQSLGQGLEFLIYFQGNSAPDKSGLPSDRFSAERTGGSVSTLTIQRTQQEDSAVYLCASSFGVNQPQHFGDGTRLSIL.

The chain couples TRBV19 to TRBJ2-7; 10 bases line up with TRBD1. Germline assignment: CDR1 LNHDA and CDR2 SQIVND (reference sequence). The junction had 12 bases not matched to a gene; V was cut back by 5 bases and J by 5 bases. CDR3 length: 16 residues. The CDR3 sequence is CASSPYLGQGENEQYF. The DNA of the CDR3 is TGTGCCAGTAGTCCCTACCTCGGACAGGGGGAGAACGAGCAGTACTTC.

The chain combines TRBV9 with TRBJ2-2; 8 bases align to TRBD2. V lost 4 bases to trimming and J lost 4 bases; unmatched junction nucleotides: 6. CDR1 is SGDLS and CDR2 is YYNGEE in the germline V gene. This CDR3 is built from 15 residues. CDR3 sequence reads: CASSPRGGFTGELFF. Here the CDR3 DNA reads TGTGCCAGCAGCCCCCGGGGGGGGTTCACCGGGGAGCTGTTTTTT.

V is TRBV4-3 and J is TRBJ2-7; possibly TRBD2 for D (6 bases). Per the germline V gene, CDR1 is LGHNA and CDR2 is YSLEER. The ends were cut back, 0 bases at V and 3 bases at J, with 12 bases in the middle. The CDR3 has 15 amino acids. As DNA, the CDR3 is TGCGCCAGCAGCCAAGAGGAGGGGTACGTCTACGAGCAGTACTTC. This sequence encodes CASSQEEGYVYEQYF.

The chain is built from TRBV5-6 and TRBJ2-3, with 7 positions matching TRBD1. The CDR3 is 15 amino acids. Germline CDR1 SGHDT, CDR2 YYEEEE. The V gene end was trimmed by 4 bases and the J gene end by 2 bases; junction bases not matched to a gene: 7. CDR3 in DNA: TGTGCCAGCAGCACGACAGGGAGCATCACAGATACGCAGTATTTT. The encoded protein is CASSTTGSITDTQYF.

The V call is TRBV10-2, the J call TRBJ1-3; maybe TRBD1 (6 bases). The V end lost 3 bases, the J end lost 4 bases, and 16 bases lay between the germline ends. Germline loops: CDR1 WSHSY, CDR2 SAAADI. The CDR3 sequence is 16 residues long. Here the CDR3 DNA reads TGCGCCAGCAGTGATAGCTTACAGGGATGGGGAAACACCATATATTTT. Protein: CASSDSLQGWGNTIYF.

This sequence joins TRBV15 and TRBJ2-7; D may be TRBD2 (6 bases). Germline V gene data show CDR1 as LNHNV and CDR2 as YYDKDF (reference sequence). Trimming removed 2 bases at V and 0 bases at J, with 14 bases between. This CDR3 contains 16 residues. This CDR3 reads CATSRTDFGSSYEQYF. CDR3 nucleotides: TGTGCCACCAGCAGAACCGACTTCGGGAGCTCCTACGAGCAGTACTTC.

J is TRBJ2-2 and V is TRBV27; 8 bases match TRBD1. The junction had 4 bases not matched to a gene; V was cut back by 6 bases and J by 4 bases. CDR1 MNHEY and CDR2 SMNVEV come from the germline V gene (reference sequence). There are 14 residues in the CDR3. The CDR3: CASRDRVGTGELFF. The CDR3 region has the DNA TGTGCCAGCAGGGACAGGGTCGGCACCGGGGAGCTGTTTTTT.

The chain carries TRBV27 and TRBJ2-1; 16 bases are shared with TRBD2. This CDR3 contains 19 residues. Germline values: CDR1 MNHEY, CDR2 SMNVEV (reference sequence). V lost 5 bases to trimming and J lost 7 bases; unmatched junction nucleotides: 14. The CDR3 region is CASSAPGTSGRALGNEQFF. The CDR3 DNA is TGTGCCAGCAGTGCCCCCGGGACTAGCGGGAGGGCCCTCGGGAATGAGCAGTTCTTC.

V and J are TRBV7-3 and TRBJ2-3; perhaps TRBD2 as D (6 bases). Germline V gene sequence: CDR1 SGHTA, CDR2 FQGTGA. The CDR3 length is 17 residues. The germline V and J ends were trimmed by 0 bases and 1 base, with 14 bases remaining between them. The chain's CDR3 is CASSLTNAGKGTDTQYF. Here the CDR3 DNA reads TGTGCCAGCAGCTTAACGAATGCGGGAAAGGGCACAGATACGCAGTATTTT. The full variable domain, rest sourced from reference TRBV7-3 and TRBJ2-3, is GAGVSQTPSNKVTEKGKYVELRCDPISGHTALYWYRQSLGQGPEFLIYFQGTGAADDSGLPNDRFFAVRPEGSVSTLKIQRTERGDSAVYLCASSLTNAGKGTDTQYFGPGTRLTVL.

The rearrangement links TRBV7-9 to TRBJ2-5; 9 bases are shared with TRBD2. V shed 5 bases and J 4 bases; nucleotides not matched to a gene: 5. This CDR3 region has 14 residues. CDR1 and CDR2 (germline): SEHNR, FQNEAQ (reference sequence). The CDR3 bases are TGTGCCAGCAGCCCGGGACTAGCCCCAGAGACCCAGTACTTC. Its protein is CASSPGLAPETQYF.

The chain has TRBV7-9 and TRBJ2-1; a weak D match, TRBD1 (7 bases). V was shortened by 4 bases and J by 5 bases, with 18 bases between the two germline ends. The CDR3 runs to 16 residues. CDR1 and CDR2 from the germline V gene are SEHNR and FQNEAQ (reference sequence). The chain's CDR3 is CASSSGLTGNHNEQFF. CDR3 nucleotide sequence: TGTGCCAGCAGCTCGGGACTGACAGGGAATCACAATGAGCAGTTCTTC.

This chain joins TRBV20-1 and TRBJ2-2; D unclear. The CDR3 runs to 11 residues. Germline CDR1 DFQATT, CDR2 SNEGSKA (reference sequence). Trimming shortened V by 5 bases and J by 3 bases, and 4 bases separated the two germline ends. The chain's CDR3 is CSAQDTGELFF. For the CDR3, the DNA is TGCAGTGCTCAGGACACCGGGGAGCTGTTTTTT.

The CDR3 loop reads CASSLGQGVGEAFF. In DNA form, the CDR3 reads TGCGCCAGCAGCTTGGGGCAGGGCGTCGGTGAAGCTTTCTTT. The V call is TRBV5-1, the J call TRBJ1-1, with D possibly TRBD1 on 5 matching bases. Between the trimmed V and J ends, which lost 0 bases and 7 bases, there was a span of 13 bases. Germline V CDR1 and CDR2: SGHRS, YFSETQ. This CDR3 is 14 amino acids long.

The CDR3 DNA reads as TGTGCCAGCAGTGAATTGAGGCTAGCGGTGGAGACCCAGTACTTC. It yields the protein CASSELRLAVETQYF. The gene calls are TRBV25-1 and TRBJ2-5, with TRBD2 matching over 7 bases. V trimming: 1 base; J trimming: 5 bases; junction bases outside the gene matches: 7. The CDR3 runs 15 residues. Germline V gives CDR1 MGHDK, CDR2 SYGVNS.

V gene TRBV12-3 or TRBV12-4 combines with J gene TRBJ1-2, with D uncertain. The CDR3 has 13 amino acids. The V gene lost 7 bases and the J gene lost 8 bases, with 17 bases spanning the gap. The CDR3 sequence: CASTLREGWGYTF. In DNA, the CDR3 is TGTGCCAGCACCCTGAGGGAGGGTTGGGGCTACACCTTC.

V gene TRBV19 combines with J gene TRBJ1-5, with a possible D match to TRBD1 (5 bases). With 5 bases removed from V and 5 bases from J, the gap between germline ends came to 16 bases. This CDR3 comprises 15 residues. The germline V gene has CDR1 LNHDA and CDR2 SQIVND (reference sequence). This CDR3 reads CASSHRTGFHQPQHF. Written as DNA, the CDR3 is TGTGCCAGTAGTCATCGAACAGGATTTCATCAGCCCCAGCATTTT.

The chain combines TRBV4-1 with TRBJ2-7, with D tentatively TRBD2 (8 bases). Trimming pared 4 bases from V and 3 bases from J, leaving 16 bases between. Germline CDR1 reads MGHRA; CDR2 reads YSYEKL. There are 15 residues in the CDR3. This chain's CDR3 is CASSLSGTAFYEQYF. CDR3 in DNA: TGCGCCAGCAGCCTTAGCGGGACAGCTTTCTACGAGCAGTACTTC.

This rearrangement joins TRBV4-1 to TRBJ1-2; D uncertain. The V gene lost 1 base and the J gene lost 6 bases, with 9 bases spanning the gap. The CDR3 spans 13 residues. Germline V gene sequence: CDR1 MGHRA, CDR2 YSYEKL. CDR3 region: CASSQVSGDGYTF. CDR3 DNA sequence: TGCGCCAGCAGCCAAGTGTCCGGAGATGGCTACACCTTC.